Following are 5 T cell receptor beta chains from one sample sequenced in a study of shared clonotypes between healthy human individuals. Using immunoSEQ multiplex PCR, the repertoire was profiled, and TCRdb retains in-frame clones only, with some absent. This sample has over a million clones, with around four fifths found just once. The sequenced sample consisted of memory CD4+ T cells sorted from blood. Subset specified: CD45RA-negative fraction. The receptor set was obtained from a man younger than 35 in good health.

The sample holds one count of this clone. The chain uses TRBV6-5 and TRBJ2-7; 8 bases are shared with TRBD1. V gave up 8 bases and J gave up 6 bases; unmatched junction bases: 9. This CDR3 comprises 13 residues. Germline CDR1 MNHEY, CDR2 SVGAGI. CDR3 sequence reads: CASLQGAPFEQYF. The CDR3 DNA reads TGTGCCAGCCTCCAGGGGGCACCTTTCGAGCAGTACTTC.

The rearrangement uses TRBV10-1 and TRBJ1-4; no firm D call. The V end lost 7 bases, the J end lost 4 bases, and 22 bases lay between the germline ends. Germline CDR1 WNHNN, CDR2 SYGVQD (reference sequence). The CDR3 loop spans 17 amino acids. CDR3 DNA sequence: TGCGCCAGCAAGGGAGTAGGCCGCCGGACCTTTAATGAAAAACTGTTTTTT. Translation: CASKGVGRRTFNEKLFF.

This chain connects TRBV7-2 to TRBJ2-7; the match to TRBD2 covers 7 bases. Germline assignment: CDR1 SGHTA and CDR2 FQGNSA. The V and J ends lost 4 bases and 1 base, in that order; junction bases with no gene match: 7. The CDR3 spans 15 residues. As DNA, the CDR3 is TGTGCCAGCAGCTATTGGGCTAGCGGTTCCTACGAGCAGTACTTC. Its translation: CASSYWASGSYEQYF. Using reference TRBV7-2 and TRBJ2-7 for the parts outside the CDR3, the full variable domain is GAGVSQSPSNKVTEKGKDVELRCDPISGHTALYWYRQSLGQGLEFLIYFQGNSAPDKSGLPSDRFSAERTGGSVSTLTIQRTQQEDSAVYLCASSYWASGSYEQYFGPGTRLTVT.

Comments on this clone: Other DNA variants within this sample encode the same CDR3. The CDR3 coding sequence is TGTGCCAGCAGCTTAGGGGGAGTAGAGGGCTACACCTTC. It yields the protein CASSLGGVEGYTF. V gene TRBV7-2 combines with J gene TRBJ1-2; the D is unclear. Germline CDR1 and CDR2: SGHTA and FQGNSA. The V and J ends lost 1 base and 8 bases respectively, with 11 bases between them. The CDR3 contains 13 residues.

The CDR3 loop reads CASSSDKLSEKLFF. CDR3 DNA: TGTGCCAGCAGCTCGGACAAATTAAGTGAAAAACTGTTTTTT. The V and J genes are TRBV21-1 and TRBJ1-4; the table names TRBD1, a call not compared with the DNA. TRBV21-1 is assigned pseudogene status. The CDR3 has 14 residues.